Listed below are T cell receptor beta chains from one sample, sequenced in a study of low-dose radiotherapy and immunotherapy resistance in tumors. TCRdb independently ran MiXCR on the reads; one entry per CDR3 protein. Here the sample spans tens of thousands of distinct CDR3 sequences, around 20% being singletons. Sequenced here: PBMCs, sampled after low-dose radiotherapy plus immunotherapy. These receptors originate from a female donor with ovarian cancer. Each CDR3 is given with its conserved first and last residue. D genes are given only for firm matches. The size entry is marked missing in some rows and otherwise reads once, few, many or a size class.

TRBV6-2/TRBV6-3,NA,15,TRBJ2-5,NA,TGTGCCAGCAGGCCGTCAGGAAGACTACAAGAGACCCAGTACTTC,CASRPSGRLQETQYF
TRBV12-3/TRBV12-4,TRBD2,14,TRBJ2-3,hyperexpanded,TGTGCCAGCAGTTTAGCGGGAGGGCCAGATACGCAGTATTTT,CASSLAGGPDTQYF
TRBV28,NA,11,TRBJ2-7,many,TGTGCCAGCAGTTTATCCAGGGCGCAGTACTTC,CASSLSRAQYF
TRBV12-3/TRBV12-4,TRBD1,15,TRBJ2-7,few,TGTGCCAGCAGTCCAAATCCGGGACAGGGGCACGAGCAGTACTTC,CASSPNPGQGHEQYF
TRBV20-1,NA,14,TRBJ1-5,many,TGCAGTGCTCCACCCCCTGGCTTCAATCAGCCCCAGCATTTT,CSAPPPGFNQPQHF
TRBV30,NA,12,TRBJ2-7,NA,TGTGCCTCTACCGGGGTGACCTACGAGCAGTACTTC,CASTGVTYEQYF
TRBV5-1,NA,14,TRBJ2-1,many,TGCGCCAGCAGCCCAGGGGGGGATTACAATGAGCAGTTCTTC,CASSPGGDYNEQFF
TRBV9,NA,14,TRBJ1-2,many,TGTGCCAGCAGCGTAGCTCAGGGGAACTATGGCTACACCTTC,CASSVAQGNYGYTF
TRBV19,NA,13,TRBJ1-2,many,TGTGCCAGTAGTATCCCACAGGGCCGTGGCTACACCTTC,CASSIPQGRGYTF
TRBV20-1,TRBD2,14,TRBJ2-1,NA,TGCAGTGCTAGAGATCTGGCTAGCGGAAATGAGCAGTTCTTC,CSARDLASGNEQFF
TRBV7-3,NA,13,TRBJ2-3,many,TGTGCCAGCAGCTTACTAGATACCGATACGCAGTATTTT,CASSLLDTDTQYF
TRBV19,NA,14,TRBJ2-3,NA,TGTGCCAGTAGTATTGGGCGGCTCACAGATACGCAGTATTTT,CASSIGRLTDTQYF
TRBV6-2/TRBV6-3,NA,14,TRBJ2-3,many,TGTGCCAGCAGTTACTCCGCGGACACAGATACGCAGTATTTT,CASSYSADTDTQYF
TRBV4-2,NA,17,TRBJ2-1,many,TGTGCCAGCAGCCCGGTCGGCGCGGGGGCGCGGAACAATGAGCAGTTCTTC,CASSPVGAGARNNEQFF
TRBV11-2,TRBD1,16,TRBJ2-5,many,TGTGCCAGCAGCCCTTGGGGCCGGGACAGTCAAGAGACCCAGTACTTC,CASSPWGRDSQETQYF
TRBV29-1,NA,15,TRBJ2-7,many,TGCAGCGTTGGGGATACAGGGCGAAGCTCCTACGAGCAGTACTTC,CSVGDTGRSSYEQYF
TRBV6-6,NA,16,TRBJ1-5,many,TGTGCCAGCAGTTACCACTTGACAGAATTGATTCAGCCCCAGCATTTT,CASSYHLTELIQPQHF